This record covers a single T cell receptor (beta chain). Its antigen remains unknown. About 10^5 TCR templates were measured in each sample. Assay: immunoSEQ multiplex PCR; the TCRdb copy retains only in-frame clones and omits some. The data show roughly 62,000 clones, over 85% seen once. This entry is derived from a study of siplizumab effects on memory and regulatory T cells. The CDR3 runs to 15 residues. V dropped 2 bases and J dropped 4 bases, with 14 bases sitting between them. Germline V gives CDR1 SNHLY, CDR2 FYNNEI. Findings and caveats of the study: Relative to controls at more than 25%, mappable alloreactive CD4+ clones exhibited a mean Treg-derived proportion of approximately 70% with siplizumab. About 80-97% of proliferating CD4+ or CD8+ clones had no assignable naive or memory phenotype. Siplizumab led to significantly less abundant alloreactive sequences that could be traced back to unstimulated CD4+ memory cells.

This rearrangement joins TRBV2 to TRBJ2-5, with D perhaps being TRBD1 or TRBD2 (5 bases each). This clonotype originated in a human donor in good health. The sample comprised CD8+ T cells sorted from blood. DNA for the CDR3: TGTGCCAGCAGTGAAAGGGACGCCCCCAGAGAGACCCAGTACTTC. Translated, it gives CASSERDAPRETQYF.